What follows are 9 T cell receptor beta chains derived from one specimen sequenced in a study of blood T cell repertoires in COVID-19. Clones were sequenced by immunoSEQ multiplex PCR, and TCRdb holds only the in-frame ones, with some missing. The table includes over 300,000 clones, over 70% detected once. Sequencing was carried out using peripheral blood. Every receptor here comes from a woman in her forties or fifties with acute or convalescent COVID-19.

The genes are TRBV12-5 and TRBJ1-2; tentative D call: TRBD1 (5 bases). CDR3 length equals 15 residues. V lost 6 bases, J lost 1 base, and 15 bases lay in between. Germline CDR1 reads LGHNT; CDR2 reads FRNRAP. For the CDR3, the DNA is TGTGCTAGTGGGCCTGACAGCACCCTTAACTATGGCTACACCTTC. Amino acids: CASGPDSTLNYGYTF.

The rearrangement links TRBV4-1 to TRBJ2-3, with D possibly being TRBD1 (6 bases). Per the germline V gene, CDR1 is MGHRA and CDR2 is YSYEKL. The V gene lost 1 base and the J gene lost 2 bases, with 10 bases spanning the gap. The CDR3 totals 15 residues. The CDR3 DNA sequence: TGCGCCAGCAGCCAAGCTCAGGGGCTCACAGATACGCAGTATTTT. Its translation is CASSQAQGLTDTQYF.

This chain links TRBV6-6 with TRBJ1-2; D might be TRBD1 (5 bases). The CDR3 totals 14 residues. Deletions cut 2 bases from V and 6 bases from J, with 13 bases between. Germline V CDR1 and CDR2: MNHNY, SVGAGI (reference sequence). Written as DNA, the CDR3 is TGTGCCAGCAGTTACACCCGGGGGGGGGATGGCTACACCTTC. The encoded protein is CASSYTRGGDGYTF.

The chain links TRBV5-1 to TRBJ1-4, with 7 positions matching TRBD1. The V segment lost 5 bases and the J segment 6 bases; nucleotides outside the gene matches: 10. The CDR3 has 15 amino acids. Germline lookup yields CDR1 SGHRS and CDR2 YFSETQ. The CDR3 protein is CASSNTGAQHEKLFF. The CDR3 DNA reads TGCGCCAGCAGTAATACAGGGGCACAACATGAAAAACTGTTTTTT.

The V call is TRBV5-1, the J call TRBJ2-7; TRBD1 matches 9 bases. The CDR3 runs to 15 residues. Germline V CDR1 and CDR2: SGHRS, YFSETQ. The V and J ends lost 4 bases and 3 bases, in that order; junction bases with no gene match: 8. CDR3 coding DNA: TGCGCCAGCAGCCTATCCCCGGGACAGGGCTACGAGCAGTACTTC. Amino acid sequence: CASSLSPGQGYEQYF.

The chain links TRBV6-2 or TRBV6-3 to TRBJ1-1; 10 positions agree with TRBD1. CDR1 and CDR2 (germline): MNHEY, SVGEGT. CDR3 length equals 17 residues. V dropped 4 bases and J dropped 3; count of bases not matched to a gene: 11. The DNA for the CDR3 is TGTGCCAGCAGTTGGCCGACAGGGGGCGTAAGGTACACTGAAGCTTTCTTT. Protein product: CASSWPTGGVRYTEAFF.

This clone came up a few times. V is TRBV23-1 and J is TRBJ2-7, with 7 bases lining up with TRBD1. TRBV23-1 falls under the ORF class, with uncertain function. The CDR3 has 15 residues. With V trimmed by 0 bases and J by 6 bases, 8 bases remained unmatched. Here the CDR3 DNA reads TGCGCCAGCAGTCAATCGTTTGGGACAGTGGGCGAGCAGTACTTC. Amino acids: CASSQSFGTVGEQYF.

The chain uses TRBV12-3 or TRBV12-4 and TRBJ1-2; maybe TRBD1 (5 bases). CDR3 length: 12 residues. V lost 3 bases and J lost 8, with 10 bases in between. CDR3 region: CASSFWGDGYTF. Here the CDR3 DNA reads TGTGCCAGCAGTTTTTGGGGGGACGGCTACACCTTC.

CDR3 nucleotide sequence: TGTGCCAGCAGCGTAGAACTAGCGGGAGGGGATACGCAGTATTTT. As protein: CASSVELAGGDTQYF. The chain uses TRBV9 and TRBJ2-3; 13 nucleotides agree with TRBD2. V trimming: 0 bases; J trimming: 6 bases; junction bases outside the gene matches: 1. Germline CDR1 SGDLS, CDR2 YYNGEE. The CDR3 has 15 amino acids. Complete variable domain (other parts from reference TRBV9 and TRBJ2-3): DSGVTQTPKHLITATGQRVTLRCSPRSGDLSVYWYQQSLDQGLQFLIQYYNGEERAKGNILERFSAQQFPDLHSELNLSSLELGDSALYFCASSVELAGGDTQYFGPGTRLTVL.